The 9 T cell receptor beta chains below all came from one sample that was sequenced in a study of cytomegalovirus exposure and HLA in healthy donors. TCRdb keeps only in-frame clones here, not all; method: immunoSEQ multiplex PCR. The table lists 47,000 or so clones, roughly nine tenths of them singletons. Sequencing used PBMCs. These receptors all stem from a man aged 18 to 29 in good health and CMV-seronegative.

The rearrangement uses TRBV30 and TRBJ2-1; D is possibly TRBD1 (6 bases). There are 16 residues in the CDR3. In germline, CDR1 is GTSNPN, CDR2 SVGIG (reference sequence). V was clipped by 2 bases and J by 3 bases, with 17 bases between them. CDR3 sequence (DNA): TGTGCCTGGAGTCAGGGGAGCGGAAAGCTCTACAATGAGCAGTTCTTC. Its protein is CAWSQGSGKLYNEQFF.

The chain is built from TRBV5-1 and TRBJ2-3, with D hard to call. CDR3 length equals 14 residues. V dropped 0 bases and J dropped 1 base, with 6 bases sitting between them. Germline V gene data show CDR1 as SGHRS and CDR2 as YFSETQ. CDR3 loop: CASSLGLGTDTQYF. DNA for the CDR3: TGCGCCAGCAGCTTGGGACTCGGCACAGATACGCAGTATTTT. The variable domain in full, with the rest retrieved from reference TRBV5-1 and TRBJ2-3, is KAGVTQTPRYLIKTRGQQVTLSCSPISGHRSVSWYQQTPGQGLQFLFEYFSETQRNKGNFPGRFSGRQFSNSRSEMNVSTLELGDSALYLCASSLGLGTDTQYFGPGTRLTVL.

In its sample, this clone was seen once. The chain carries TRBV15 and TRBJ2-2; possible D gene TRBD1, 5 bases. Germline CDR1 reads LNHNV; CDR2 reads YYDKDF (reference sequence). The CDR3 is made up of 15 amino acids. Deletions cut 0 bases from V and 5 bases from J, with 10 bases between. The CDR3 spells CATSRDVQGTGELFF. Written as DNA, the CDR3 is TGTGCCACCAGCAGAGATGTTCAGGGTACCGGGGAGCTGTTTTTT.

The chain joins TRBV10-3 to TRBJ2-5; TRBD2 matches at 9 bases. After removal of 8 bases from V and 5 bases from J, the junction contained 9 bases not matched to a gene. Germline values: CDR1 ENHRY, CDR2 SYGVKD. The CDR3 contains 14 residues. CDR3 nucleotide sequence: TGTGCCATCTCACGACTAGCGGTGGGGGAGACCCAGTACTTC. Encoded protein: CAISRLAVGETQYF.

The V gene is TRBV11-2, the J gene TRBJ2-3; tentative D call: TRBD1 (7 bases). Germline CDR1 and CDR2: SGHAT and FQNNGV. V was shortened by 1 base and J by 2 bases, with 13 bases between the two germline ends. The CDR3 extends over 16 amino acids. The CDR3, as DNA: TGTGCCAGCAGCTTAGTTCCAGGGGGACTCACAGATACGCAGTATTTT. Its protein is CASSLVPGGLTDTQYF.

In nucleotides, the CDR3 is TGTGCCAGCAGTTTATCTTTCCCCTCCCCCGGACAGGGAAGGTTCCACGAGCAGTACTTC. As protein: CASSLSFPSPGQGRFHEQYF. V is TRBV27 and J is TRBJ2-7; 8 bases are shared with TRBD1. The CDR3 has 20 amino acids. Unmatched junction bases numbered 21, after V lost 0 bases and J lost 5 bases. Germline CDR1 is MNHEY and CDR2 is SMNVEV (reference sequence).

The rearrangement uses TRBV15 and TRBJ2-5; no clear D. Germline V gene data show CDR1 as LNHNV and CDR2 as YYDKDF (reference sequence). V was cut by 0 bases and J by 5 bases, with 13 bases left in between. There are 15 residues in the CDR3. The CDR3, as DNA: TGTGCCACCAGCAGAGAGCGTCTGGTCTATGAGACCCAGTACTTC. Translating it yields CATSRERLVYETQYF.

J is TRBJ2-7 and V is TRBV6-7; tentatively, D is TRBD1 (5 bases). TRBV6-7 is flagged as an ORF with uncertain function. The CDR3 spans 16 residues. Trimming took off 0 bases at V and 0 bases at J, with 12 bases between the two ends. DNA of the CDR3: TGTGCCAGCAGTTACTCGAAACAGGACCGCTCCTACGAGCAGTACTTC. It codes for CASSYSKQDRSYEQYF.

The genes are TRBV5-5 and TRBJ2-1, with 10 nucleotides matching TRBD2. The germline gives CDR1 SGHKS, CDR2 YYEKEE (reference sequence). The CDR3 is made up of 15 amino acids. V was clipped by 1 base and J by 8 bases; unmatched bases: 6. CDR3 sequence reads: CASSLRPSGSDEQFF. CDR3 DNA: TGTGCCAGCAGCTTGAGGCCTAGCGGGAGTGATGAGCAGTTCTTC.